This T cell receptor (beta chain) came from a study of Graves' ophthalmopathy and Graves' hyperthyroidism. General study points: Most clonotypes expanded in thyroid above 0.001 frequency were present in blood too. Discrimination between ophthalmopathy and stable hyperthyroidism by a 13-signature model showed approximately 89% sensitivity and more than 65% specificity.

Amplification of the TCR beta CDR3 regions used RNA transcripts (as template). RT-PCR was first run with HTBI primers, then multiplex PCR in a second round. TCRdb called the multiplex PCR reads again in MiXCR, with one record for every CDR3 protein. Altogether around 470,000 distinct CDR3 sequences are present, under 15% being singletons, with the ten largest covering approximately 9.8%. Presentation of ophthalmopathy in the donors involved moderate-to-severe activity, CAS ≥3, NOSPECS ≥4 and a duration under 3 months. This clonotype has ten or more counts. The antigen is not known. This CDR3 has 13 amino acids. V was trimmed by 3 bases and J by 5 bases, leaving 10 bases between them. CDR1 MDHEN and CDR2 SYDVKM come from the germline V gene.

The chain uses TRBV28 and TRBJ1-2; D call uncertain. The sample consisted of blood. This sequence originates from a woman between 25 and 40 years old with Graves' ophthalmopathy. Here the CDR3 DNA reads TGTGCCAGCAGTTTCTCAGACCTATATGGCTACACCTTC. Encoded protein: CASSFSDLYGYTF.